This T cell receptor (beta chain) was sequenced during a study of monozygotic twins with inflammatory bowel disease. Study-wide points: Reduced clonotype sharing with other individuals was observed in IBD patients relative to healthy twins, especially with disease activity.

Each UMI harboured a 6-nucleotide sample barcode and was appended via template switching. TCRdb reanalyzed the 5' RACE reads, giving one entry per CDR3 protein sequence and no DNA. The table lists some 210,000 distinct CDR3 sequences. With regard to this clonotype: The antigen is unknown.

Whole blood, unsorted for T cells, was the source of total RNA. Per the germline V gene, CDR1 is KGHDR and CDR2 is SFDVKD. CDR3 length: 18 residues. This clonotype was sampled from a human donor with ulcerative colitis or Crohn's disease, or a healthy co-twin of an affected twin (not recorded which). The chain is built from TRBV24-1 and TRBJ2-7; TCRdb picks TRBD1, but there is no DNA to check that call. Sequences were obtained from blood. CDR3 in amino acids: CATSSGDRGLSPGYEQYF.